This T cell receptor beta chain was sequenced for a study of blood T cell repertoires in COVID-19. Study background: From the United States, Italy and Spain came samples of acute and convalescent COVID-19.

The CDR3 has 14 amino acids. Germline V CDR1 and CDR2: SGHRS, YFSETQ. V gave up 4 bases and J gave up 4 bases, with 14 bases separating them. Using immunoSEQ multiplex PCR, the repertoire was profiled, and TCRdb retains in-frame clones only, with some absent. Of fewer than 350,000 clones listed, less than 85% were seen once; the top ten hold 2% to 3%. Enrollees, roughly 18 to 90 years old, lived in about two dozen US areas. Two negative PCRs, clearance, or symptom resolution were required of recovered Cohort 3 donors. The sequenced material came from PBMCs or T cells enriched from blood (not recorded which). The chain joins TRBV5-1 to TRBJ1-1, with D perhaps matching TRBD1 (5 bases). The receptor comes from a woman aged 45 to 65 who had recovered from COVID-19. CDR3 DNA: TGCGCCAGCAGCCTCCGGGGGGAGGGCACTGAAGCTTTCTTT. Protein product: CASSLRGEGTEAFF.